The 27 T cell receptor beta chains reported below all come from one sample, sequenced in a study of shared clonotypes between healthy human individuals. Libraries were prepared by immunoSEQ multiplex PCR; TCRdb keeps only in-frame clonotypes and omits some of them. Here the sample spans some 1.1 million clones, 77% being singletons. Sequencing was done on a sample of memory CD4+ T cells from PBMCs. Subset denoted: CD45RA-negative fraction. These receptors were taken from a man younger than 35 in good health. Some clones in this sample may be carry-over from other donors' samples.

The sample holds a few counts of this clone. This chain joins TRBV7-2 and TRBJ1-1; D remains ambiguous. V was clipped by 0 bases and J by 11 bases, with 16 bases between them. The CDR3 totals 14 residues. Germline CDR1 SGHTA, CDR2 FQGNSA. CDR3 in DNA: TGTGCCAGCAGCTTAGCGAGGGATGTAGGGTTCGCTTTCTTT. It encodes CASSLARDVGFAFF.

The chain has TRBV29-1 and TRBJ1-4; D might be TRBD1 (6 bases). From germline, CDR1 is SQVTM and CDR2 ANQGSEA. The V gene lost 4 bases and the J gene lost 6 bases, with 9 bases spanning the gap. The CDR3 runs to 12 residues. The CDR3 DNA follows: TGCAGCGTTGGGACAGCCCATGAAAAACTGTTTTTT. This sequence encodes CSVGTAHEKLFF.

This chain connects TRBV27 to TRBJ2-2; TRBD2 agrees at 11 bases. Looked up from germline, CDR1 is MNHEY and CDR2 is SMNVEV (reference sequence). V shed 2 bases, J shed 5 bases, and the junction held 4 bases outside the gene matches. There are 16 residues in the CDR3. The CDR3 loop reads CASSLIAGGRTGELFF. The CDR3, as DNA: TGTGCCAGCAGTTTAATAGCGGGAGGGCGTACCGGGGAGCTGTTTTTT.

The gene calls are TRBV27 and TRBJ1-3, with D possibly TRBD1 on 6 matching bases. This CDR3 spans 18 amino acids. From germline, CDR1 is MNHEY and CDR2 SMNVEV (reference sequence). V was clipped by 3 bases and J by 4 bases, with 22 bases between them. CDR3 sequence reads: CASSLRRQEASPGNTIYF. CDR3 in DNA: TGTGCCAGCAGTTTGCGTAGACAGGAGGCTTCACCAGGAAACACCATATATTTT.

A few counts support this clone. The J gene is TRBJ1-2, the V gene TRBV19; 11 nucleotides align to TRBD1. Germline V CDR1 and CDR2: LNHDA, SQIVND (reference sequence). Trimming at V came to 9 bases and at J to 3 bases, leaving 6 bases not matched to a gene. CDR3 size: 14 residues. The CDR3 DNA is TGTGCCAGATCTGGGACAGGGGGTGACTATGGCTACACCTTC. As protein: CARSGTGGDYGYTF.

The DNA of the CDR3 is TGTGCCAGCAGTCCCCTCGGGCAGCTCCAAGAGACCCAGTACTTC. This encodes CASSPLGQLQETQYF. This sequence joins TRBV2 and TRBJ2-5; D is ambiguous. The V gene lost 5 bases and the J gene lost 1 base, with 14 bases spanning the gap. The germline V gene encodes CDR1 SNHLY and CDR2 FYNNEI. There are 15 residues in the CDR3.

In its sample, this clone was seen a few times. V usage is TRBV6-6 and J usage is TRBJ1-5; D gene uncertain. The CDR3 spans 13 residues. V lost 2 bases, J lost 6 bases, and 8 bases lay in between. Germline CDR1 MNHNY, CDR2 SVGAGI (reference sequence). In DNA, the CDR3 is TGTGCCAGCAGTTACCAGAGGGCTCAGCCCCAGCATTTT. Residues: CASSYQRAQPQHF.

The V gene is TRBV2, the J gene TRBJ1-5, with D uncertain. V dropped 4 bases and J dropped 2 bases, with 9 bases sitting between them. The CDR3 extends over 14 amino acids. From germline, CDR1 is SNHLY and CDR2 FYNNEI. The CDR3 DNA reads TGTGCCAGCAGTGCAGGTTGGGGCAATCAGCCCCAGCATTTT. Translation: CASSAGWGNQPQHF. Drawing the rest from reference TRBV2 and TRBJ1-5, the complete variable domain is EPEVTQTPSHQVTQMGQEVILRCVPISNHLYFYWYRQILGQKVEFLVSFYNNEISEKSEIFDDQFSVERPDGSNFTLKIRSTKLEDSAMYFCASSAGWGNQPQHFGDGTRLSIL.

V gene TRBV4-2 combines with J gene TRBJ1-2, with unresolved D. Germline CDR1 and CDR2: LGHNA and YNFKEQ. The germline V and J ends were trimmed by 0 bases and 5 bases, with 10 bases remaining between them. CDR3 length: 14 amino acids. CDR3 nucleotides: TGTGCCAGCAGCCAAGATTTGACGAGGTATGGCTACACCTTC. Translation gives CASSQDLTRYGYTF.

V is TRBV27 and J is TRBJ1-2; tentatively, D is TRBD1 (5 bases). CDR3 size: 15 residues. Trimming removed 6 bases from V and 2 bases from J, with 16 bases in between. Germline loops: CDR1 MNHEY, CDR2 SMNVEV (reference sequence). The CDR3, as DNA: TGTGCCAGCAGAAAAAACCGGGACGGCAACTATGGCTACACCTTC. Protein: CASRKNRDGNYGYTF.

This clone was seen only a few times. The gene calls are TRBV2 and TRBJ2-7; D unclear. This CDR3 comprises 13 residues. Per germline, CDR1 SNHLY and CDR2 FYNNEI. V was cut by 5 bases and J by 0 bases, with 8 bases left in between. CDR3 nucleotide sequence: TGTGCCAGCAGTAAGACGGACTCCTACGAGCAGTACTTC. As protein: CASSKTDSYEQYF. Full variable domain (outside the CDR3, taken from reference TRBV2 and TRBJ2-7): EPEVTQTPSHQVTQMGQEVILRCVPISNHLYFYWYRQILGQKVEFLVSFYNNEISEKSEIFDDQFSVERPDGSNFTLKIRSTKLEDSAMYFCASSKTDSYEQYFGPGTRLTVT.

CDR3 nucleotides: TGTGCCAGCACCAACAGGCTCTCGAGCGAGCAGTACTTC. Translation gives CASTNRLSSEQYF. The V gene is TRBV6-5, the J gene TRBJ2-7; D is perhaps TRBD1 (5 bases). Germline CDR1 is MNHEY and CDR2 is SVGAGI. Trimming pared 7 bases from V and 6 bases from J, leaving 16 bases between. The length of the CDR3 is 13 residues.

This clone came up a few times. CDR3 sequence (DNA): TGTGCCAGCAGTTTCGAGTCGGACGGATTGAACACTGAAGCTTTCTTT. Translated, it gives CASSFESDGLNTEAFF. The chain employs TRBV27 and TRBJ1-1; D remains ambiguous. Germline assignment: CDR1 MNHEY and CDR2 SMNVEV (reference sequence). The CDR3 spans 16 residues. V lost 3 bases and J lost 0, with 14 bases in between.

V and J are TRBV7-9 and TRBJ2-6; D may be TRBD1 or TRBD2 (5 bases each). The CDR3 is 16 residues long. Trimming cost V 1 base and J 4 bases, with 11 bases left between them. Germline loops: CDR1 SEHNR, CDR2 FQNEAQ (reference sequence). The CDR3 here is CASSLGYGDGANVLTF. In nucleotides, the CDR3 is TGTGCCAGCAGCTTAGGGTACGGGGACGGGGCCAACGTCCTGACTTTC.

This CDR3 is CASSGRLAGVTDTQYF. CDR3 bases: TGTGCCAGCAGCGGCCGACTAGCGGGAGTTACAGATACGCAGTATTTT. The chain employs TRBV5-4 and TRBJ2-3; 12 nucleotides agree with TRBD2. The V gene's germline CDR1 is SGHNT and CDR2 YYREEE (reference sequence). The trim removed 4 bases at V and 3 bases at J, leaving 6 bases unmatched. The CDR3 totals 16 residues.

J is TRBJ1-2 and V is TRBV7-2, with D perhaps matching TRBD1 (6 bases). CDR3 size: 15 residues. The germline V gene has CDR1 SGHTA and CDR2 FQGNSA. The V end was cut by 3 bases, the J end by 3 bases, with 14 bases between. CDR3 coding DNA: TGTGCCAGCAGCTTCGAAGGCAGGGGCGACTATGGCTACACCTTC. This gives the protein CASSFEGRGDYGYTF.

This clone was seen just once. The CDR3 DNA is TGTGCCTGGACCGAAGCGGAAGAGCAGTACTTC. This sequence encodes CAWTEAEEQYF. This chain joins TRBV30 and TRBJ2-7, with D possibly matching TRBD2 (5 bases). The CDR3 covers 11 residues. Germline assignment: CDR1 GTSNPN and CDR2 SVGIG (reference sequence). V dropped 4 bases and J dropped 7 bases, with 11 bases sitting between them.

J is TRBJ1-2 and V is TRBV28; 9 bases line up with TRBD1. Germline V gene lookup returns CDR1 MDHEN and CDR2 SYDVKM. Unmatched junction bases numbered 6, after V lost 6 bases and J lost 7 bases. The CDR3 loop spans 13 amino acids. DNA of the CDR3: TGTGCCAGCAGCAACAGGGGGCTTAGTGGCTACACCTTC. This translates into CASSNRGLSGYTF.

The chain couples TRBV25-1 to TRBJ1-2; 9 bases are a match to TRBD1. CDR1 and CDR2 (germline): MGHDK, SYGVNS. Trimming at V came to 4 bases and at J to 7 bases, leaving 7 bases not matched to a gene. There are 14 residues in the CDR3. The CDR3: CASSALGQGLGYTF. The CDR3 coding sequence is TGTGCCAGCAGTGCACTGGGACAGGGCCTTGGCTACACCTTC.

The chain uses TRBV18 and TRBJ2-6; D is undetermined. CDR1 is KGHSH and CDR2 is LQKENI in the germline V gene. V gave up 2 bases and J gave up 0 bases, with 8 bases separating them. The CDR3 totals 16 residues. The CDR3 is CASSPRTDSGANVLTF. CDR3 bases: TGTGCCAGCTCACCAAGAACGGACTCTGGGGCCAACGTCCTGACTTTC. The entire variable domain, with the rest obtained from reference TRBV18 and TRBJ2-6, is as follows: NAGVMQNPRHLVRRRGQEARLRCSPMKGHSHVYWYRQLPEEGLKFMVYLQKENIIDESGMPKERFSAEFPKEGPSILRIQQVVRGDSAAYFCASSPRTDSGANVLTFGAGSRLTVL.

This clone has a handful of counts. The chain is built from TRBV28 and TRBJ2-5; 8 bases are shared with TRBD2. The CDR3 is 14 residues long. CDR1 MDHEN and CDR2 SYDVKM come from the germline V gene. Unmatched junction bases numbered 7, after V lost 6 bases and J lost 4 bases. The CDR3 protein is CASSTRGAPETQYF. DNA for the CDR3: TGTGCCAGCAGCACGCGGGGGGCACCAGAGACCCAGTACTTC.

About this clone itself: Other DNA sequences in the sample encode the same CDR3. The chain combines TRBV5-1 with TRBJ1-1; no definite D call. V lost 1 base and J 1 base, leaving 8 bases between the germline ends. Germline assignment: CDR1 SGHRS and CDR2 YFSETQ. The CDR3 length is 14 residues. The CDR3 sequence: CASSLTAGNTEAFF. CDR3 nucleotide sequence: TGCGCCAGCAGCTTGACGGCGGGGAACACTGAAGCTTTCTTT.

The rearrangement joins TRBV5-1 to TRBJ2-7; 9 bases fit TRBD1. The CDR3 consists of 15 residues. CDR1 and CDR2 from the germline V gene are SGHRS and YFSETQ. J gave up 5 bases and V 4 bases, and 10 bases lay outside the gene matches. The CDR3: CASSPQDRGGHEQYF. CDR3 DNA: TGCGCCAGCAGCCCACAGGACAGGGGTGGGCACGAGCAGTACTTC.

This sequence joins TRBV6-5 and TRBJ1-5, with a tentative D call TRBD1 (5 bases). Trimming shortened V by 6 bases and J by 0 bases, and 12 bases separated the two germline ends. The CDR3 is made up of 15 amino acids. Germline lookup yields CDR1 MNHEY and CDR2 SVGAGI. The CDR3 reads CASRGDRNSNQPQHF. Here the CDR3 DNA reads TGTGCCAGCAGAGGCGACAGAAATAGCAATCAGCCCCAGCATTTT.

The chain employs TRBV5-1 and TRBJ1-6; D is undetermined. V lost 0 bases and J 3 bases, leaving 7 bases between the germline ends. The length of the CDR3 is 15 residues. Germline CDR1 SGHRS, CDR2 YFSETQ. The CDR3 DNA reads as TGCGCCAGCAGCTTGGGAGGTATCTATAATTCACCCCTCCACTTT. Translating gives CASSLGGIYNSPLHF.

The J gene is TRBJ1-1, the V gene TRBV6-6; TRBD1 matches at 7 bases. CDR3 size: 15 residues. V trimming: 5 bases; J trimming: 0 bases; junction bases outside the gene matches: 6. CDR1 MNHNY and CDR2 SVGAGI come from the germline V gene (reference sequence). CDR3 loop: CASSRDRNMNTEAFF. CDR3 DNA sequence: TGTGCCAGCAGTCGGGACAGAAATATGAACACTGAAGCTTTCTTT.

CDR3 bases: TGTGCCAGCAGCAAAGCGGGCCAGTATGGCTACACCTTC. It encodes CASSKAGQYGYTF. The chain links TRBV21-1 to TRBJ1-2; the table's TRBD1 call for D was not verified on the DNA. TRBV21-1 is a known pseudogene. The CDR3 runs to 13 residues.